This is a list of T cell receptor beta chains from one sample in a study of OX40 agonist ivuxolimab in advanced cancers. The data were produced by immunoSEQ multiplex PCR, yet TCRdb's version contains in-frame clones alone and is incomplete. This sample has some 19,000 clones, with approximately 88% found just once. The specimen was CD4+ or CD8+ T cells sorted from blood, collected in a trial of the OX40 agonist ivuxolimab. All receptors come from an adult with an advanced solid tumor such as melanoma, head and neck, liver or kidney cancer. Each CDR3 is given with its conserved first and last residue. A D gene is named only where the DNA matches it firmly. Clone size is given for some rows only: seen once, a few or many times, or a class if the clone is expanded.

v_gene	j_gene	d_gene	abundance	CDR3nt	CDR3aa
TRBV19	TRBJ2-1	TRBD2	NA	TGTGCCAGTAGTAGTCTAGCGGGATTGCGTGAGCAGTTCTTC	CASSSLAGLREQFF
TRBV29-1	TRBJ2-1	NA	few	TGCAGCGTTGATGCGGGGACGAATGAGCAGTTCTTC	CSVDAGTNEQFF
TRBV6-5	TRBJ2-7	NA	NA	TGTGCCAGCAGTTACTTTTTTCGCACCGCCTTCGAGCAGTACTTC	CASSYFFRTAFEQYF
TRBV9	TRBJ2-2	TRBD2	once	TGTGCCAGCAGTGCCCCGAGTAGCGGGACCGGGGAGCTGTTTTTT	CASSAPSSGTGELFF
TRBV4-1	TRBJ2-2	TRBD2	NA	TGCGCCAGCAGCCAAGCGGCAGCGGGGACCTACACCGGGGAGCTGTTTTTT	CASSQAAAGTYTGELFF
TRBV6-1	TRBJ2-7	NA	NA	TGTGCCAGCAGTGAAGCGGTAGGCACCTACGAGCAGTACTTC	CASSEAVGTYEQYF
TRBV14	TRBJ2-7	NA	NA	TGTGCCAGCAGCCAAGGGGCTTCCTACGAGCAGTACTTC	CASSQGASYEQYF
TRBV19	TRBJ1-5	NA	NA	TGTGCCAGTAGTTTCGGCCAGGGTAGCAATCAGCCCCAGCATTTT	CASSFGQGSNQPQHF
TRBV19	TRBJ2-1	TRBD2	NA	TGTGCCAGTAGTACCGGACTAGCGGGAGTTAATTACAATGAGCAGTTCTTC	CASSTGLAGVNYNEQFF
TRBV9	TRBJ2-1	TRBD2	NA	TGTGCCAGCAGCGAATCGGGGGGGTACAATGAGCAGTTCTTC	CASSESGGYNEQFF
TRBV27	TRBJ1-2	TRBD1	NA	TGTGCCACCTCAGACAGGGTCTATGGCTACACCTTC	CATSDRVYGYTF
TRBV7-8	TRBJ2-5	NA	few	TGTGCCAGCAGCTTAGATGGATACTGGAAATCGGAGTCCCAGTACTTC	CASSLDGYWKSESQYF
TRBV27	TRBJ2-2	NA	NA	TGTGCCAGCAGTTTATTCCCAGGACGAACGGCCGGGGAGCTGTTTTTT	CASSLFPGRTAGELFF
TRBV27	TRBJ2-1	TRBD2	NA	TGTGCCAGCAGTTTTGGGACTACCTCGGTTATTGAGCAGTTCTTC	CASSFGTTSVIEQFF
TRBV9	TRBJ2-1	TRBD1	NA	TGTGCCAGCAGCGTTGGACAGGGGAGAGGGAATGAGCAGTTCTTC	CASSVGQGRGNEQFF
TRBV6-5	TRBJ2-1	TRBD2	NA	TGTGCCAGCAGTTACTCCCTAGCGGGAGGAGATGAGCAGTTCTTC	CASSYSLAGGDEQFF
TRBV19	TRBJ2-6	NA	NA	TGTGCCAGTAGTATAGCAGGACTGGGGGCCAACGTCCTGACTTTC	CASSIAGLGANVLTF
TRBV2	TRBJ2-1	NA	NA	TGTGCCAGCAGTGAAACGATTCATGAGCAGTTCTTC	CASSETIHEQFF
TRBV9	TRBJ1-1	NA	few	TGTGCCAGCAGCACACAGAGGAACACTGAAGCTTTCTTT	CASSTQRNTEAFF
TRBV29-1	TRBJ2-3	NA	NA	TGCAGCGTTCTACTAGGCACAGATACGCAGTATTTT	CSVLLGTDTQYF
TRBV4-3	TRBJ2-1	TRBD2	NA	TGCGCCAGCAGCCAAGATCGGTGGACTAGCGGGAGTGGTGAGCAGTTCTTC	CASSQDRWTSGSGEQFF
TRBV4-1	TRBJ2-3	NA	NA	TGCGCCAGCAGCCCTTACGCGGGGATCACAGATACGCAGTATTTT	CASSPYAGITDTQYF
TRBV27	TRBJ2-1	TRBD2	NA	TGTGCCAGCAGTTTATCCTCCGGGACTAGCGAGAATGAGCAGTTCTTC	CASSLSSGTSENEQFF